This TCR beta chain was sequenced during a study of OX40 agonist ivuxolimab in advanced cancers. The V gene end was trimmed by 5 bases and the J gene end by 7 bases; junction bases not matched to a gene: 12. Looked up from germline, CDR1 is SGHDT and CDR2 is YYEEEE. This CDR3 comprises 15 residues. Sequencing used immunoSEQ multiplex PCR; TCRdb keeps in-frame clones, though not all of them. The sample has 20,000 to 25,000 clones; around 84% are singletons. The TCR was taken from an adult with an advanced solid tumor such as melanoma, head and neck, liver or kidney cancer. The rearrangement links TRBV5-6 to TRBJ2-7; TRBD1 aligns across 10 bases. This material consisted of CD4+ or CD8+ T cells sorted from blood, taken in a trial of the OX40 agonist ivuxolimab. CDR3: CASRPAGTGAPEQYF. CDR3 nucleotide sequence: TGTGCCAGCAGACCAGCCGGGACAGGGGCGCCGGAGCAGTACTTC.